Below, 15 T cell receptor beta chains from the same sample are listed, as sequenced in a study of T cell responses to AZD1222 COVID-19 vaccine. Generated by immunoSEQ multiplex PCR, the TCRdb table keeps only in-frame clones and is missing some. The repertoire holds roughly 66,000 clones, with roughly 82% as singletons. This sample comprised peripheral blood, obtained on day 0 of AZD1222 vaccination. All receptors come from an adult in good health.

CDR3 protein: CASSLAGGNTEAFF. CDR3 nucleotides: TGTGCCAGCAGCTTAGCGGGAGGGAACACTGAAGCTTTCTTT. The chain joins TRBV7-9 to TRBJ1-1; D not certain. Germline V lookup: CDR1 SEHNR, CDR2 FQNEAQ (reference sequence). The CDR3 spans 14 residues. V was cut by 0 bases and J by 1 base, with 6 bases left in between.

The genes are TRBV19 and TRBJ1-1, with TRBD1 matching 7 bases. This CDR3 spans 18 amino acids. The V gene end was trimmed by 5 bases and the J gene end by 0 bases; junction bases not matched to a gene: 15. Germline-derived CDR1 and CDR2 are LNHDA and SQIVND (reference sequence). CDR3 bases: TGTGCCAGTAGTGAAAGAGGGGGCGTCGTCTGGATGAACACTGAAGCTTTCTTT. Residues: CASSERGGVVWMNTEAFF.

The chain has TRBV6-6 and TRBJ1-1; D uncertain. Trimming removed 4 bases at V and 5 bases at J, with 11 bases between. Germline CDR1 reads MNHNY; CDR2 reads SVGAGI (reference sequence). This CDR3 spans 13 amino acids. CDR3 protein: CASSFDTGTEAFF. Written as DNA, the CDR3 is TGTGCCAGCAGTTTCGACACCGGGACTGAAGCTTTCTTT.

DNA for the CDR3: TGTGCCAGCAGTGAATCAGGGGGCCCCAGGGCTTTCTTT. Residues: CASSESGGPRAFF. The chain recombines TRBV25-1 with TRBJ1-1, with 8 nucleotides matching TRBD1. This CDR3 is 13 amino acids long. In germline, CDR1 is MGHDK, CDR2 SYGVNS. V trimming: 1 base; J trimming: 11 bases; junction bases outside the gene matches: 6.

The chain has TRBV3-1 (or the pseudogene TRBV3-2) and TRBJ1-1; D not certain. This CDR3 is 15 amino acids long. In germline, CDR1 is LGHDT, CDR2 YNNKEL (reference sequence). The V end was cut by 0 bases, the J end by 3 bases, with 11 bases between. This CDR3 is CASSQDGGMDTEAFF. CDR3 coding DNA: TGTGCCAGCAGCCAAGATGGCGGAATGGACACTGAAGCTTTCTTT.

The rearrangement links TRBV29-1 to TRBJ1-2; 7 nucleotides match TRBD1. With 7 bases clipped from V and 2 bases from J, the junction kept 4 bases outside the gene matches. Germline V gene data show CDR1 as SQVTM and CDR2 as ANQGSEA. The CDR3 runs to 12 residues. The CDR3 region has the DNA TGCAGCGCTGAGACAGGGAACTATGGCTACACCTTC. It specifies CSAETGNYGYTF.

J is TRBJ1-2 and V is TRBV12-3 or TRBV12-4; D gene ambiguous. The CDR3 consists of 13 residues. V was cut by 2 bases and J by 2 bases, with 6 bases left in between. CDR3 region: CASSLLTNYGYTF. In DNA form, the CDR3 reads TGTGCCAGCAGTTTACTAACCAACTATGGCTACACCTTC.

The gene calls are TRBV27 and TRBJ1-1, with a weak D call TRBD1 (6 bases). Trimming took 7 bases from V and 3 from J, leaving 15 bases between them. This CDR3 has 14 residues. Germline lookup yields CDR1 MNHEY and CDR2 SMNVEV (reference sequence). The CDR3 reads CASTSGVAYTEAFF. The CDR3 nucleotides read TGTGCCAGCACCTCAGGGGTGGCGTACACTGAAGCTTTCTTT.

The chain joins TRBV20-1 to TRBJ1-6; D gene unclear. Trimming removed 3 bases from V and 4 bases from J, with 19 bases in between. The CDR3 consists of 17 residues. Germline V gene sequence: CDR1 DFQATT, CDR2 SNEGSKA (reference sequence). CDR3 residues: CSASLFGPQDYNSPLHF. The DNA of the CDR3 is TGCAGTGCTAGTCTTTTTGGGCCGCAAGATTATAATTCACCCCTCCACTTT.

The chain couples TRBV27 to TRBJ2-4, with TRBD2 identical over 10 bases. V lost 0 bases, J lost 0 bases, and 2 bases stayed unmatched. The CDR3 consists of 17 residues. From germline, CDR1 is MNHEY and CDR2 SMNVEV (reference sequence). CDR3 DNA: TGTGCCAGCAGTTTATCCAGCGGGGGGGAAGCCAAAAACATTCAGTACTTC. Translation gives CASSLSSGGEAKNIQYF.

The J gene is TRBJ2-3, the V gene TRBV23-1; 12 nucleotides agree with TRBD1. TRBV23-1 is an ORF, with its function uncertain. V trimming: 2 bases; J trimming: 2 bases; junction bases outside the gene matches: 14. The CDR3 covers 20 residues. CDR3 protein: CASSQPRDRGQPLNTDTQYF. CDR3 bases: TGCGCCAGCAGTCAACCACGGGACAGGGGGCAGCCACTCAACACAGATACGCAGTATTTT.

The chain links TRBV5-6 to TRBJ1-1, with D uncertain. The CDR3 runs 13 residues. Trimming stripped 1 base from V and 4 bases from J, with 8 bases between. CDR1 and CDR2 from the germline V gene are SGHDT and YYEEEE. The DNA for the CDR3 is TGTGCCAGCAGCTTGAGGTGGGTCACTGAAGCTTTCTTT. It codes for CASSLRWVTEAFF.

In DNA, the CDR3 is TGTGCCAGCAGTGAACATACAGGGGGAGGGACTGAAGCTTTCTTT. Translation gives CASSEHTGGGTEAFF. J is TRBJ1-1 and V is TRBV6-1, with TRBD1 identical over 8 bases. The ends lost 2 bases at V and 5 bases at J; junction bases unmatched: 7. In germline, CDR1 is MNHNS, CDR2 SASEGT. The length of the CDR3 is 15 residues.

The V call is TRBV10-3, the J call TRBJ2-7, with TRBD1 identical over 11 bases. Looked up from germline, CDR1 is ENHRY and CDR2 is SYGVKD. The CDR3 has 15 amino acids. The V segment lost 3 bases and the J segment 0 bases; nucleotides outside the gene matches: 1. The CDR3 nucleotides read TGTGCCATCAGTGAAGGGACAGGGGGCTCCTACGAGCAGTACTTC. This sequence encodes CAISEGTGGSYEQYF.

This clone was picked up one time. The J gene is TRBJ1-4, the V gene TRBV7-8; D gene unclear. Between the trimmed V and J ends, which lost 5 bases and 7 bases, there was a span of 14 bases. CDR3 length equals 14 residues. The germline V gene has CDR1 SGHVS and CDR2 FQNEAQ. As DNA, the CDR3 is TGTGCCAGCAGCAACCGCGGGTTACGTGAAAAACTGTTTTTT. The encoded protein is CASSNRGLREKLFF. The complete variable domain, with remaining parts taken from reference TRBV7-8 and TRBJ1-4, reads GAGVSQSPRYKVAKRGQDVALRCDPISGHVSLFWYQQALGQGPEFLTYFQNEAQLDKSGLPSDRFFAERPEGSVSTLKIQRTQQEDSAVYLCASSNRGLREKLFFGSGTQLSVL.